The present T cell receptor beta chain was sequenced within a study of shared clonotypes between healthy human individuals. Across the whole study: In total, the donors were a couple of women and a few men aged 18 to 49.

This clone was picked up one time. Its antigen is unknown. Other DNA variants within this sample encode the same CDR3. Every contributor of samples was a Caucasian grown-up residing in Nashville, Tennessee. The germline V gene has CDR1 SGHAT and CDR2 FQNNGV. The CDR3 is made up of 15 amino acids. Trimming left V 1 base short and J 5 bases short, with 11 bases between. Study conclusions and caveats: In the sorted subsets, rarefaction showed sequencing was incomplete despite large depth. Across several donors, naive CD4 shared roughly 5.2%, naive CD8 around 3.8%, memory CD4 roughly 2.4%, memory CD8 about 0.4%.

The assay was immunoSEQ multiplex PCR, and TCRdb's table has in-frame clones only and misses some. The sample contains 1,500,000 or so clones, roughly 96% of which appear only once. This receptor was taken from a man younger than 45 in good health. The chain combines TRBV11-2 with TRBJ2-2, with D unresolved. Input material: naive CD4+ T cells sorted from blood. Indicated subset: CD45RA+ positively selected. The DNA of the CDR3 is TGTGCCAGCAGCTTAGTACGTGTCGGGACCGGGGAGCTGTTTTTT. It is translated as CASSLVRVGTGELFF.